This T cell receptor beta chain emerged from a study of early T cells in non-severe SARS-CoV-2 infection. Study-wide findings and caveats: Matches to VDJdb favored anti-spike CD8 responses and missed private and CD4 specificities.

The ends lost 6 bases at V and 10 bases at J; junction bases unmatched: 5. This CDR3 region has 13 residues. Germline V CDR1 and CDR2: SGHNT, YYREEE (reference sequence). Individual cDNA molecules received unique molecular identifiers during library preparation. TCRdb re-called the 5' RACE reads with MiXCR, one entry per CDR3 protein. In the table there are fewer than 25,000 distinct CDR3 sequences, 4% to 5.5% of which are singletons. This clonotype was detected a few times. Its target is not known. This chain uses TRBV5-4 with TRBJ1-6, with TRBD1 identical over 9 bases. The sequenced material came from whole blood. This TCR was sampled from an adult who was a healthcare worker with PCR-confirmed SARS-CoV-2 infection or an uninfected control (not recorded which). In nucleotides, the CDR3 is TGTGCCAGCATGTACAGGGGGCGGTCACCCCTCCACTTT. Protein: CASMYRGRSPLHF.